This TCR beta chain originates from a study of cytomegalovirus exposure and HLA in healthy donors (dated by TCRdb to 2017 to 2019). For the study in its entirety: In an earlier analysis of 450 to 750 of the donors, 276 Gb of sequence data and 90 million to 120 million unique TCR beta sequences from about 179 million T cells were reported. Roughly 300 gigabases of sequencing data and approximately 91 million unique TCR sequences made up an early release that covered several hundred HLA-typed donors. Of the approximately 400 genotyped donors, approximately 80% fell in the genetic ancestry cluster associated with self-reported Caucasian donors. The study aimed to test whether signatures of past pathogen exposure could be identified by cataloging public T cell receptors. The study profiled the T cell repertoires of hundreds of subjects by immunosequencing and related them to cytomegalovirus serostatus. Along with the approximately 700-subject first cohort, a separate validation cohort of over 90 different subjects was used. The study combined high-throughput TCR immunosequencing, statistical association of individual TCRs with disease status, and machine learning to predict cytomegalovirus infection status. To study patterns of TCR occurrence, a later analysis re-analyzed previously published TCR beta repertoires from 500 to 850 donors and added high-resolution HLA genotyping. Rather than using new phenotypic data, the later analysis identified candidate immune exposures from TCR beta sequences and from how often those sequences occurred across donors. An earlier analysis of 450 to 750 of the donors used high-throughput TCR beta sequencing to judge whether each TCR beta V gene segment behaved as functional or pseudogenic. Donor age, sex, ethnicity and CMV serostatus were collected together with the repertoire data. Genome-wide SNP genotypes for about 60% of the roughly 670 donors were used in a later genetic analysis, which treated that subset as a discovery cohort. All discovery cohort repertoires had been generated using a single sequencing platform. HLA typing covered class I and class II loci at four-digit resolution. The number of typed donors differed by locus: about 629-640 for A, B, C, DRB1 and DQB1; 522 for DQA1; 606 for DPA1; and around 470 for DPB1. Roughly 5 DR-DQ haplotypes were handled as single units for association and clustering because linkage in the cohort was strong. Among about 360 genotyped donors of the cohort, an average of approximately 240,000 unique TCR beta nucleotide sequences were sequenced per donor, around 20% of them non-productive. Beyond this particular receptor, the publication reports: Most TCR sequences were seen in very few donors, while some public TCRs were found in many individuals. For the cohort, immune exposure information was limited to CMV serostatus. In both the original and validation cohorts, the classifier was reported to diagnose cytomegalovirus status with high specificity and sensitivity. According to a later analysis, most CMV-associated TCR beta chains appeared to be HLA-restricted, and the HLA associations seemed to be driven largely by CMV exposure. Because some donors lacked HLA typing at each locus, the association tests relied only on the typed subset. Correlated functional status among segregating V segments might be attributable to linkage disequilibrium, but an unknown experimental factor could not be ruled out. In a later analysis, HLA-associated TCR beta chains showed more clonal expansion and lower generation probabilities than non-associated chains that were equally common. A few of the identified cytomegalovirus-associated TCR beta chains were confirmed in vitro to be specific for cytomegalovirus antigens. According to a later analysis, TCR association rates differed among HLA loci, with DRB1 alleles showing the most associated TCRs and HLA-C alleles showing the fewest. The authors suggested that the approach could potentially be generalized to other disease states and immunological phenotypes. A cluster of highly shared sequence variants was judged likely to be a technical artifact of the sequencing pipeline. In an earlier analysis of roughly 560 of the donors, most TCR beta V segments were observed in productive rearrangements about 87% or about 30% of the time, broadly matching IMGT annotations. According to a later genetic analysis, donors in an Asian-associated ancestry cluster had fewer N-insertions in productive TCRs than the approximately 710-donor mean. A further reported finding was that TCR beta sequences accurately predicted the HLA-A and HLA-B alleles for most subjects in the first cohort. In the study, some 160 TCR beta chains were listed as associated with cytomegalovirus. Specific HLA alleles were associated with about 17,000 TCR beta sequences at a false discovery rate of 0.05 in a later analysis. Presence/absence analyses assumed roughly uniform sequencing depth across donors, an assumption that may not hold. Some IMGT-functional V segments, including TRBV6-2 and TRBV6-3, could not be distinguished by the 87-base-pair reads and were therefore excluded. About 17 rarely observed V segments, including chromosome 9 orphons, were excluded from the earlier analysis of several hundred of the donors because counts were too low. In a later genetic analysis, a missense DCLRE1C variant was associated with V-gene and J-gene trimming of TCR beta chains, and the association was replicated in an independent cohort. Only TCR beta chains were sequenced in this cohort, and the absence of alpha or paired-chain data limited detectable features. Strong co-occurrence of HLA alleles, especially DR and DQ, made assigning TCR associations to individual alleles difficult. A later analysis reported that several top co-occurrence clusters appeared linked to parvovirus B19, influenza, CMV and Epstein-Barr virus.

Preparation of the library involved the immunoSEQ multiplex PCR assay. A mixture of 60 forward primers for TCR Vbeta segments and 13 reverse primers for TCR Jbeta segments was used in the multiplex PCR. The CDR3 region of rearranged TCR beta genes was amplified from genomic DNA with a multiplex PCR assay. Amplified TCR beta libraries were sequenced as 87-base-pair reads on the Illumina HiSeq System. The study's own analysis went as follows. A later analysis counted some 80 million unique TCR beta chains across the 640 or so repertoires, and 10 million to 11 million of these chains were shared by at least two donors. A nearest-neighbor algorithm error-corrected the raw reads and collapsed the reads into unique sequences, merging closely related sequences to remove PCR and sequencing errors. V, D and J gene segments were assigned by aligning CDR3 sequences to IMGT reference sequences. For a sequence to be retained, a match of at least six nucleotides was required to both a V gene segment and a J gene segment. Rearrangements were called productive when the CDR3 lacked stop codons and stayed in frame with V and J; all others were non-productive. CDR3 was defined by IMGT convention, running from the second conserved V-encoded cysteine to the conserved J-encoded phenylalanine. The earlier analysis of about 610 of the donors excluded any sequence lacking an unambiguous match to a single V gene segment. An earlier analysis of 500 to 600 of the donors classified V segments as functional when productive rearrangements were above 56.7% and as segregating when the standard deviation between donors was above 5%. To diagnose cytomegalovirus status from the catalog of TCR beta chain sequences, a statistical classification framework was built. A later analysis assigned V and J genes by comparing TCR nucleotide sequences with IMGT/GENE-DB human TR gene sequences. A later analysis assigned CDR3 sequences and most-parsimonious VDJ recombination scenarios with the TCRdist pipeline. In a later analysis, each TCR beta chain was defined by its CDR3 amino acid sequence together with its V-gene family, and reads without a unique V-gene family were excluded. A later analysis removed 592 highly shared, low-generation-probability nucleotide sequences to deal with suspected cross-contamination and a sequencing artifact. In a later analysis, a clonal expansion index was calculated for each public chain from normalized within-repertoire ranks of inferred template counts. Generation probabilities in a later analysis came from a VDJ recombination model fitted to out-of-frame rearrangements, and those results were checked against IGoR. In a later analysis, hypergeometric tests were used to score TCR-TCR, TCR-HLA and TCR-CMV co-occurrence, with a repertoire-size bias correction applied to TCR pairs. In a later analysis, false discovery rates were estimated by permuting HLA or CMV assignments 20 times. A later analysis grouped co-occurring TCRs with DBSCAN, adding TCRdist sequence similarity when clustering within HLA-allele-positive subsets. For co-occurrence clustering, repertoires with fewer than 30,000 or more than 120,000 public chains were excluded, along with 4 to 6 repertoires with anomalous nucleotide sharing. The table was pulled from immuneACCESS by TCRdb, which kept in-frame rearrangements only. Such tables lose some clones; where checked, under half of the loss comes from unresolved V genes, and the rest has no known cause. The V and J calls and the clone size are those of that table, but D and trimming were determined from the DNA. This sample's table lists over 100,000 clones. Roughly 3.5% of the sample is taken by the ten largest.

The cohort comprised 666 healthy bone marrow donors. Cohort members were all nominally healthy when sampled, although unrecorded immune exposures were likely present. The donor was CMV seronegative and was included in the group of several hundred seronegative cohort members. Each donor provided a peripheral blood sample, and peripheral blood mononuclear cells were used for TCR beta sequencing. The Qiagen DNeasy Blood Extraction Kit was used to extract genomic DNA from the blood cell samples. Turning to this clone: This receptor's antigen is unknown.

Trimming removed 3 bases from V and 2 bases from J, leaving 15 bases between the germline ends. CDR1 and CDR2 were assigned from the germline V gene as SGDLS and YYNGEE. Taken from cysteine to phenylalanine, the CDR3 has 16 residues. This entry keeps only the CDR3 DNA: 48 bases, framed from base 1. This sequence originates from a man aged 25 to 45 in good health and CMV-seronegative. Sequencing input: PBMCs. Rearrangement joined TRBV9 to TRBJ1-5; no D segment can be confidently identified. The bases are TGTGCCAGCAGCGAGGGAAGCGGTGAGGGCAATCAGCCCCAGCATTTT. This codes for CASSEGSGEGNQPQHF.